This T cell receptor (beta chain) was found in a study of blood T cells in healthy people across ages. The authors ran a second PCR of about 7 to 12 cycles using a sample-barcoded 5' primer and a J-beta primer mix. TCRdb reanalysed the 5' RACE reads using MiXCR and keeps one entry per CDR3 protein. The data show about 1.4 million distinct CDR3 sequences, approximately 63% seen once. J lost 0 bases, V lost 6 bases, and 7 bases had no gene match. There are 15 residues in the CDR3. In germline, CDR1 is DFQATT, CDR2 SNEGSKA (reference sequence). This clonotype was detected a few times. The V call is TRBV20-1, the J call TRBJ2-7; 11 bases are shared with TRBD1. Sequenced: blood. The TCR originated in a man between 18 and 35 years old in good health. The CDR3 nucleotides read TGCAGTGCGAGCTCCGGGACAGGGGGCTCCTACGAGCAGTACTTC. Translation: CSASSGTGGSYEQYF.